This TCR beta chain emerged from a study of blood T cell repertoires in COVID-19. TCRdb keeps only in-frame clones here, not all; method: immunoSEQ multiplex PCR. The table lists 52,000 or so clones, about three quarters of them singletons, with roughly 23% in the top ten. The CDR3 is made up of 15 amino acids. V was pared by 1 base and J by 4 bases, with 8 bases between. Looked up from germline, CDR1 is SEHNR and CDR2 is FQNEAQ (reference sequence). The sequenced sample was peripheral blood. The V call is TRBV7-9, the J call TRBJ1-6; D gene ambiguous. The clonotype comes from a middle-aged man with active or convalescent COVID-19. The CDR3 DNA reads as TGTGCCAGCAGCTTAGGGGCAGAATATAATTCACCCCTCCACTTT. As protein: CASSLGAEYNSPLHF.